This T cell receptor beta chain was recorded in a study of prognosis after radiotherapy for stage I lung cancer. At the level of the study: Stage I non-small cell lung cancer patients were enrolled in Nanjing, China. This enrollment took place between 2018 and early 2019. In fourteen patients the disease was a newly diagnosed primary stage I lung tumor, whereas several had oligometastatic NSCLC following surgical resection of the primary tumor.

The CDR3 is 15 residues long. The V gene end was trimmed by 2 bases and the J gene end by 2 bases; junction bases not matched to a gene: 6. CDR1 and CDR2 (germline): MNHNS, SASEGT. This clonotype was seen repeatedly, ten times or more. Starting from genomic DNA, TCR beta CDR3 was amplified through two-round multiplex PCR. Primers were specific to each TRBV and TRBJ gene in first-round PCR. Primers of the universal type were employed in the second round of PCR. TCRdb re-called the multiplex PCR reads through MiXCR, storing one row per CDR3 protein. Among around 27,000 distinct CDR3 sequences, roughly 30% were seen once, and the ten largest hold over 10%. CT and PET/CT showed node-negative disease in all patients, none of whom had received prior chemotherapy or radiotherapy or had other malignancies.

This chain uses TRBV6-1 with TRBJ2-7, with 7 bases identical to TRBD1. The source of this sequence is a donor over 45 with non-small cell lung cancer. The input for sequencing was PBMCs, taken before or after stereotactic body radiation therapy (not recorded which). CDR3 bases: TGTGCCAGCAGTGAAATGACAGGGTCGACCTACGAGCAGTACTTC. Its protein is CASSEMTGSTYEQYF.